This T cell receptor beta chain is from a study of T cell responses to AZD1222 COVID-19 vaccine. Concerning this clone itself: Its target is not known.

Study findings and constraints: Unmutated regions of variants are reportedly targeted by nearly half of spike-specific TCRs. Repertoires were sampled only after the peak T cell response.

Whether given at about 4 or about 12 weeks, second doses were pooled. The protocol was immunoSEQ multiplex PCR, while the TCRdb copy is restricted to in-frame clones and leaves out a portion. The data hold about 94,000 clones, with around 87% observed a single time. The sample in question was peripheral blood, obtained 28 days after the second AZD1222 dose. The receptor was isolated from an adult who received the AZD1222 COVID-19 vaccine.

CDR3 sequence: CSASEVATGELFF. CDR3 nucleotide sequence: TGCAGTGCAAGTGAGGTGGCCACCGGGGAGCTGTTTTTT. This rearrangement joins TRBV20-1 to TRBJ2-2, with D hard to call. The CDR3 consists of 13 residues. CDR1 and CDR2 (germline): DFQATT, SNEGSKA (reference sequence). Trimming took off 6 bases at V and 4 bases at J, with 12 bases between the two ends.